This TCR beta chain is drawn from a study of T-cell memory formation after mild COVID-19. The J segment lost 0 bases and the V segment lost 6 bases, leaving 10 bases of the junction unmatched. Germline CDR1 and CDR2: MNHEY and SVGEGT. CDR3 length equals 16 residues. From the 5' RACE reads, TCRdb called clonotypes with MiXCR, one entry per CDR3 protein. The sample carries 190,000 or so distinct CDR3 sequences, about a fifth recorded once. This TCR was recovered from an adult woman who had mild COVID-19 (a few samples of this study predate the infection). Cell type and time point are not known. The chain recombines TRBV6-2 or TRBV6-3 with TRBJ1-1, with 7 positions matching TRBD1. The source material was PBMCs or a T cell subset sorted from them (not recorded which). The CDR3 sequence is CASSSGTDFLNTEAFF. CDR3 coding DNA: TGTGCCAGCAGCTCCGGGACAGATTTCTTGAACACTGAAGCTTTCTTT.